The TCR beta chain under discussion was sequenced for a study of T cell changes during pregnancy in multiple sclerosis. Germline V gene lookup returns CDR1 SGHTA and CDR2 FQGTGA. The CDR3 spans 16 residues. V lost 5 bases to trimming and J lost 2 bases; unmatched junction nucleotides: 7. Profiled with immunoSEQ multiplex PCR; TCRdb holds only in-frame clones, not every one. The sample lists 35,000 to 55,000 clones, roughly 90% occurring once. This chain links TRBV7-3 with TRBJ2-1; 9 bases fit TRBD1. Material: CD4+ T cells from peripheral blood mononuclear cells, obtained in the third trimester of pregnancy. The receptor comes from a female donor with multiple sclerosis, enrolled in a pregnancy study. DNA of the CDR3: TGTGCCAGCAGCCCGGCCGGGACAGGGACCTACAATGAGCAGTTCTTC. Its translation is CASSPAGTGTYNEQFF. Combining the CDR3 with reference TRBV7-3 and TRBJ2-1 gives the whole variable domain GAGVSQTPSNKVTEKGKYVELRCDPISGHTALYWYRQSLGQGPEFLIYFQGTGAADDSGLPNDRFFAVRPEGSVSTLKIQRTERGDSAVYLCASSPAGTGTYNEQFFGPGTRLTVL.